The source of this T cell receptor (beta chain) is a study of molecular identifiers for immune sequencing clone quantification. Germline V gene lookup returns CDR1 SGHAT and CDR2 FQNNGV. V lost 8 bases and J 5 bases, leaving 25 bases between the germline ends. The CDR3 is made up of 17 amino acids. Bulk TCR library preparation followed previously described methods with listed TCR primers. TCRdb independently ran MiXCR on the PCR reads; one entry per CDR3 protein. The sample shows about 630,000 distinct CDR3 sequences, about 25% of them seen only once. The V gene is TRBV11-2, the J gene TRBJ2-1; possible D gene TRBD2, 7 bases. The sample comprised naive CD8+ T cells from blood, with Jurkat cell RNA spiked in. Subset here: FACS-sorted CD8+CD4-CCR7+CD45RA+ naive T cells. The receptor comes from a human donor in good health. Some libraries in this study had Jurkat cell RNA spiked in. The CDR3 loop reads CASRPGWGGAADNEQFF. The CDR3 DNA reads TGTGCCAGCCGTCCGGGTTGGGGGGGGGCCGCGGACAATGAGCAGTTCTTC. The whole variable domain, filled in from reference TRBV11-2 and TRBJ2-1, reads EAGVAQSPRYKIIEKRQSVAFWCNPISGHATLYWYQQILGQGPKLLIQFQNNGVVDDSQLPKDRFSAERLKGVDSTLKIQPAKLEDSAVYLCASRPGWGGAADNEQFFGPGTRLTVL.